The present entry profiles one T cell receptor (beta chain) with its context. Its matching antigen is unknown. This sample was taken from a study of T cell repertoires in cytomegalovirus infection. In the study overall: Public TCR beta signature analysis indicated the presence of both CMV infection and matching HLA type. Findings of the study overall: There were HLA-C-restricted CMV-specific TCR beta clonotypes dominating the ex vivo response. Cumulative frequency of public TCR beta families picked out carriers of CMV plus the relevant HLA.

The germline V gene has CDR1 MGHRA and CDR2 YSYEKL. The ends lost 5 bases at V and 5 bases at J; junction bases unmatched: 10. The CDR3 consists of 18 residues. From the reads, TCRdb called clonotypes with MiXCR, one entry per CDR3 protein. Among approximately 290,000 distinct CDR3 sequences listed, about 25% were seen once. This chain connects TRBV4-1 to TRBJ2-3; the match to TRBD2 covers 16 bases. This TCR came from a human donor in good health (CMV status not recorded). Some clones in this sample may be carry-over from other donors' samples. The sequencing input was PBMCs. CDR3 sequence reads: CASSWTGTSGGARDTQYF. DNA of the CDR3: TGCGCCAGCAGCTGGACCGGGACTAGCGGGGGGGCCAGAGATACGCAGTATTTT.